One sample yielded the 5 T cell receptor beta chains listed below, sequenced in a study of blood T cell repertoires in COVID-19. Profiled with immunoSEQ multiplex PCR; TCRdb holds only in-frame clones, not every one. This sample yields some 130,000 clones, of which around nine tenths are seen a single time; less than 5.5% belongs to the top ten. The sequencing input was peripheral blood. The receptor source for this set is a man in his sixties with COVID-19, enrolled during active disease.

The chain joins TRBV7-2 to TRBJ2-1, with TRBD2 matching over 11 bases. The CDR3 sequence is 15 residues long. The V and J ends lost 5 bases and 2 bases, in that order; junction bases with no gene match: 2. In germline, CDR1 is SGHTA, CDR2 FQGNSA. This chain's CDR3 is CASSNSGGAYNEQFF. CDR3 bases: TGTGCCAGCAGCAATAGCGGGGGGGCCTACAATGAGCAGTTCTTC.

The chain recombines TRBV20-1 with TRBJ2-7; D uncertain. CDR1 is DFQATT, CDR2 SNEGSKA, per germline (reference sequence). V lost 5 bases and J lost 1, with 6 bases in between. The CDR3 runs 11 residues. Here the CDR3 DNA reads TGCAGTGCTGGGCAGTCCTACGAGCAGTACTTC. Its protein is CSAGQSYEQYF.

The genes are TRBV27 and TRBJ1-5; 12 nucleotides agree with TRBD1. The germline V gene encodes CDR1 MNHEY and CDR2 SMNVEV (reference sequence). This CDR3 has 17 amino acids. Losses at the gene ends were 6 bases for V and 2 bases for J; bases not matched to a gene: 8. CDR3 nucleotides: TGTGCCAGCAGAGGGACAGGGGGCTTTGTTCGCAATCAGCCCCAGCATTTT. Amino acids: CASRGTGGFVRNQPQHF.

There are a few counts of this clone. The rearrangement joins TRBV10-3 to TRBJ2-3, with TRBD2 identical over 8 bases. Germline-derived CDR1 and CDR2 are ENHRY and SYGVKD. V was pared by 11 bases and J by 2 bases, with 9 bases of the junction left unmatched. This CDR3 is built from 14 residues. DNA for the CDR3: TGTGCCCTCTCCCGGGGGGGCCCCACAGATACGCAGTATTTT. Translated: CALSRGGPTDTQYF.

J is TRBJ1-5 and V is TRBV19, with D possibly TRBD1 on 5 matching bases. Germline CDR1 reads LNHDA; CDR2 reads SQIVND (reference sequence). Trimming cost V 3 bases and J 4 bases, with 10 bases left between them. This CDR3 spans 14 amino acids. The CDR3 loop is CASSIRGGNQPQHF. CDR3 DNA: TGTGCCAGTAGTATTCGCGGGGGTAATCAGCCCCAGCATTTT. Combining the CDR3 with reference TRBV19 and TRBJ1-5 gives the whole variable domain DGGITQSPKYLFRKEGQNVTLSCEQNLNHDAMYWYRQDPGQGLRLIYYSQIVNDFQKGDIAEGYSVSREKKESFPLTVTSAQKNPTAFYLCASSIRGGNQPQHFGDGTRLSIL.